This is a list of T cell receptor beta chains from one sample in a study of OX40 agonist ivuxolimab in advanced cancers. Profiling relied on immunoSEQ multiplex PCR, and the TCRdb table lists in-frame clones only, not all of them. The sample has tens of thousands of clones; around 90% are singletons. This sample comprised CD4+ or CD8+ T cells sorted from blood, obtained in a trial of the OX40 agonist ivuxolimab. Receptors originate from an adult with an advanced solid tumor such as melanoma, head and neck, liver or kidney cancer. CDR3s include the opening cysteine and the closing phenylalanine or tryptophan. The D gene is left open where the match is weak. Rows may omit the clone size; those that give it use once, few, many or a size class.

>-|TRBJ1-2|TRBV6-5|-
CASARGTTYGYTF
TGTGCCAGCGCAAGAGGGACAACCTATGGCTACACCTTC
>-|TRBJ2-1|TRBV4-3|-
CASSQSDVTRGVNEQFF
TGCGCCAGCAGCCAATCGGACGTAACAAGAGGCGTCAATGAGCAGTTCTTC
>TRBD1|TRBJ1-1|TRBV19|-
CASSQTGGWTEAFF
TGTGCCAGTAGTCAAACAGGGGGATGGACTGAAGCTTTCTTT
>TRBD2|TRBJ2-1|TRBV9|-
CASSVDSREWYNEQFF
TGTGCCAGCAGCGTAGACTCGCGGGAGTGGTACAATGAGCAGTTCTTC
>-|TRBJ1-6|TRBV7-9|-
CASSQDGPLYNSPLHF
TGTGCCAGCAGCCAAGATGGGCCCCTATATAATTCACCCCTCCACTTT
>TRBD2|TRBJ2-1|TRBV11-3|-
CASSPRLAGGPYNEQFF
TGTGCCAGCAGCCCAAGACTAGCGGGAGGGCCCTACAATGAGCAGTTCTTC
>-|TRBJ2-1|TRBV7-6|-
CASSLVDYNEQFF
TGTGCCAGCAGCTTAGTCGACTACAATGAGCAGTTCTTC
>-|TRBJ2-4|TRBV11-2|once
CASSLDNTIAKNIQYF
TGTGCCAGCAGCTTAGATAATACCATAGCCAAAAACATTCAGTACTTC
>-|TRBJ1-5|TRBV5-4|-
CASSLGTPLNGPQHF
TGTGCCAGCAGCCTTGGGACACCCTTGAATGGACCCCAGCATTTT
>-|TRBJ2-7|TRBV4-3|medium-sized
CASSPLTGYYEQYF
TGCGCCAGCAGCCCGCTGACAGGTTACTACGAGCAGTACTTC
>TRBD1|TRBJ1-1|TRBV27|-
CASSYRTGTNTEAFF
TGTGCCAGCAGTTACAGGACAGGGACAAACACTGAAGCTTTCTTT
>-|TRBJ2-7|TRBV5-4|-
CASSRMGGSYEQYF
TGTGCCAGCAGCCGGATGGGCGGGTCCTACGAGCAGTACTTC
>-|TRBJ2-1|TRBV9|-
CASSVAETSYNEQFF
TGTGCCAGCAGCGTAGCGGAGACCTCCTACAATGAGCAGTTCTTC
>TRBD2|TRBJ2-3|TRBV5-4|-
CASSLAGGLDTQYF
TGTGCCAGCAGCTTGGCCGGGGGGTTAGATACGCAGTATTTT
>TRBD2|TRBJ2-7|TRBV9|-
CASSVDTAGGHEQYF
TGTGCCAGCAGCGTAGATACAGCGGGGGGCCACGAGCAGTACTTC
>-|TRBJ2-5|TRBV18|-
CASSQRQGGEETQYF
TGTGCCAGCTCACAACGACAGGGAGGGGAGGAGACCCAGTACTTC
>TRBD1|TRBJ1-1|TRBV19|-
CASSIPWTGSLNTEAFF
TGTGCCAGTAGTATCCCGTGGACAGGGAGTTTGAACACTGAAGCTTTCTTT
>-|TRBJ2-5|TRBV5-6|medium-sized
CASSLGTLQETQYF
TGTGCCAGCAGCTTAGGGACACTTCAAGAGACCCAGTACTTC
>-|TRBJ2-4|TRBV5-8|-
CASSSDQTSIDIQYF
TGTGCCAGCAGCTCCGATCAAACTAGTATTGACATTCAGTACTTC
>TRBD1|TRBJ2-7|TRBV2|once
CASSGPGQVYEQYF
TGTGCCAGCAGTGGACCGGGACAGGTCTACGAGCAGTACTTC
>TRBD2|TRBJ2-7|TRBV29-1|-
CSVEGAYGGGASYEQYF
TGCAGCGTTGAAGGTGCTTATGGCGGGGGGGCTTCCTACGAGCAGTACTTC
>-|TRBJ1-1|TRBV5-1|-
CASLRRVNTEAFF
TGCGCCAGCCTCCGTAGAGTGAACACTGAAGCTTTCTTT
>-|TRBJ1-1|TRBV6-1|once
CASSTPGREAFF
TGTGCCAGCAGTACTCCAGGGAGAGAAGCTTTCTTT
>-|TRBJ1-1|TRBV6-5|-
CASSYGDKTEAFF
TGTGCCAGCAGTTACGGGGACAAGACTGAAGCTTTCTTT
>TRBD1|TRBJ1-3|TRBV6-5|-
CASSNKQGTGNTIYF
TGTGCCAGCAGTAACAAACAGGGGACTGGAAACACCATATATTTT
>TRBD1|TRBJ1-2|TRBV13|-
CASSTRTDRGSGYTF
TGTGCCAGCAGCACACGGACAGACAGGGGATCGGGCTACACCTTC
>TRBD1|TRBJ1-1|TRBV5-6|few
CASSLGAGGMNTEAFF
TGTGCCAGCAGCTTGGGGGCAGGGGGGATGAACACTGAAGCTTTCTTT
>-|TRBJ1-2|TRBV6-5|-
CASSLPHVDTDGYTF
TGTGCCAGCAGCCTACCCCATGTCGACACTGATGGCTACACCTTC
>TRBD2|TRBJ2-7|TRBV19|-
CASSLLAGPYEQYF
TGTGCCAGTAGTCTACTAGCGGGTCCCTACGAGCAGTACTTC
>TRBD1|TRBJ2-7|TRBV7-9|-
CASSSGQSSSYEQYF
TGTGCCAGCAGCTCGGGACAGTCGAGCTCCTACGAGCAGTACTTC
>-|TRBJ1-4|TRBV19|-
CASSMGRNEKLFF
TGTGCCAGTAGTATGGGAAGGAATGAAAAACTGTTTTTT
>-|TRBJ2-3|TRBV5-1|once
CASSLASKIPDTQYF
TGCGCCAGCAGCTTGGCTTCGAAAATCCCAGATACGCAGTATTTT
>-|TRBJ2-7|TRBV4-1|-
CASSQETTGSSYEQYF
TGCGCCAGCAGCCAAGAGACCACAGGGTCCTCCTACGAGCAGTACTTC
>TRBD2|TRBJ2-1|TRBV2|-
CASSEWVAGDNEQFF
TGTGCCAGCAGTGAGTGGGTAGCGGGGGACAATGAGCAGTTCTTC
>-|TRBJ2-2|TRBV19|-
CASSQEAGGELFF
TGTGCCAGTAGTCAGGAGGCGGGCGGGGAGCTGTTTTTT
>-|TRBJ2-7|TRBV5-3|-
CARSPVFVPYEQYF
TGTGCCAGAAGCCCGGTCTTTGTCCCCTACGAGCAGTACTTC
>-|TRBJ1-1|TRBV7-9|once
CASSSDSRMNTEAFF
TGTGCCAGCAGCTCGGACAGCCGAATGAACACTGAAGCTTTCTTT
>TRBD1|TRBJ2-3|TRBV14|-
CASSYGTGDGFTQYF
TGTGCCAGCAGCTATGGGACAGGGGACGGGTTTACGCAGTATTTT
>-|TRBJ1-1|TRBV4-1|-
CASSLTENTEAFF
TGCGCCAGCAGCCTGACAGAGAACACTGAAGCTTTCTTT
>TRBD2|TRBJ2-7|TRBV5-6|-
CASSLRGRTYEQYF
TGTGCCAGCAGCTTGCGCGGGAGAACCTACGAGCAGTACTTC
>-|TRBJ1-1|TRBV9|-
CASSQVTGGRYIEAFF
TGTGCCAGCAGCCAAGTTACCGGGGGTAGGTATATTGAAGCTTTCTTT
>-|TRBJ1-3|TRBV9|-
CASSGGGLGNTIYF
TGTGCCAGCAGCGGAGGGGGGCTTGGAAACACCATATATTTT
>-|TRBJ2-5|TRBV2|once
CASRFGTGETQYF
TGTGCCAGCAGATTCGGAACCGGGGAGACCCAGTACTTC
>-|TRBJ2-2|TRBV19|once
CASSIEGNTGELFF
TGTGCCAGTAGTATTGAAGGGAACACCGGGGAGCTGTTTTTT
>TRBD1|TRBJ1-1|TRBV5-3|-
CARDRTTGDTEAFF
TGTGCCAGAGACCGAACTACAGGGGACACTGAAGCTTTCTTT
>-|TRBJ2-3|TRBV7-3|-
CASSLTGHSTDTQYF
TGTGCCAGCAGCTTAACGGGGCACAGCACAGATACGCAGTATTTT
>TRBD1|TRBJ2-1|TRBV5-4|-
CASSLGDRVYDEQFF
TGTGCCAGCAGCTTGGGGGACAGGGTCTACGATGAGCAGTTCTTC
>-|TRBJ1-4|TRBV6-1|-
CASSLAGNEKLFF
TGTGCCAGCAGTTTGGCTGGGAATGAAAAACTGTTTTTT
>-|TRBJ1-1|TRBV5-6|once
CASSFARVNTEAFF
TGTGCCAGCAGCTTTGCCAGGGTGAACACTGAAGCTTTCTTT